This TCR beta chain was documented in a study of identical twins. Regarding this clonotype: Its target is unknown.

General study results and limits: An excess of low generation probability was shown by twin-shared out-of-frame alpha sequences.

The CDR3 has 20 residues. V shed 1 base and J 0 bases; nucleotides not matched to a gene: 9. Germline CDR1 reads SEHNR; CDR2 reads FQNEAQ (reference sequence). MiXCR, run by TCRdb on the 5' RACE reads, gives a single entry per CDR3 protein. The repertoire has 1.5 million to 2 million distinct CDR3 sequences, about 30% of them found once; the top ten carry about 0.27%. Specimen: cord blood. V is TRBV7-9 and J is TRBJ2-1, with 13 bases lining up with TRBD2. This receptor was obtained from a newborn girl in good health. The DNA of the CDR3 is TGTGCCAGCAGCTTAGGTGTGACTAGCGGGGGGTGGAGCTCCTACAATGAGCAGTTCTTC. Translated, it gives CASSLGVTSGGWSSYNEQFF.